The clone carrying this T cell receptor (beta chain) has just a few counts. Its target is not known. Amplified TCR beta CDR3 regions derived from RNA transcripts. HTBI primers drove first-round RT-PCR of the TCR CDR3. Using its own MiXCR run on the multiplex PCR reads, TCRdb lists one record per CDR3 protein. The sample includes some 350,000 distinct CDR3 sequences, less than 20% of them seen just once. Newly diagnosed patients aged 18 to 65 had hyperthyroidism of under 2 months' duration. Initially, at the first diagnosis of hyperthyroidism and before any ophthalmopathy symptoms, blood was sampled. This sample was taken from a study of T cells in Graves' hyperthyroidism and ophthalmopathy. Study-level information: Blood was drawn when the patient was first diagnosed and still untreated. General observations from the study: By a 13 V-J model, ophthalmopathy was set apart from stable hyperthyroidism.

CDR1 is SGHDT, CDR2 YYEEEE, per germline. Trimming took 0 bases from V and 0 from J, leaving 9 bases between them. The CDR3 spans 15 residues. This chain joins TRBV5-6 and TRBJ1-1; the D is unclear. The receptor comes from a woman aged 18 to 35 with Graves' hyperthyroidism that later progressed to Graves' ophthalmopathy. Sequenced material: blood. CDR3 protein: CASSLGATLNTEAFF. The DNA for the CDR3 is TGTGCCAGCAGCTTGGGGGCCACCTTGAACACTGAAGCTTTCTTT.